This entry features one T cell receptor beta chain sequence. No antigen is known for it. This sample was taken from a study of post-analysis software for immune sequencing data. Study-wide findings and caveats: Multiple sclerosis patients showed significantly lower normalized Chao1 diversity than controls did.

Sequencing libraries made from TCR beta cDNA carried unique molecular identifiers. It was from about 1 to 10 million T cells that 450,000 to 550,000 cDNA molecules came. TCRdb called the PCR reads again in MiXCR, with one record for every CDR3 protein. The sample includes about 430,000 distinct CDR3 sequences, about 39% of them seen just once. Sequenced: blood. The source is a girl aged 2-10 years with multiple sclerosis.

The CDR3 DNA follows: TGTGCCAGCAGACACATTAGCTTGGAGGGGACCCAGTACTTC. Translating gives CASRHISLEGTQYF. The chain joins TRBV6-5 to TRBJ2-5; D possibly corresponds to TRBD2 (6 bases). Per the germline V gene, CDR1 is MNHEY and CDR2 is SVGAGI. The V end lost 6 bases, the J end lost 7 bases, and 18 bases lay between the germline ends. This CDR3 comprises 14 residues.